The TCR beta chain described here comes from a study of T-cell reconstitution after alpha-beta-depleted transplantation in children. General study findings and limits: Counts and diversity of T cells one year after transplant came mostly from newly produced T cells. Reportedly, roughly two months post-transplant, alpha-beta T cells arose from several hundred expanded graft clones.

The CDR3 is 13 amino acids. Trimming took 6 bases from V and 2 from J, leaving 10 bases between them. It was with unique molecular identifiers that the TCRbeta library was prepared. Each CDR3 protein is one row after TCRdb ran MiXCR on the PCR reads. There are fewer than 250,000 distinct CDR3 sequences in the sample; around 7.5% occur only once, and 5% to 8% lies in the top ten. This clonotype has ten or more counts. Its matching antigen is unknown. This material consisted of PBMCs, mostly from graft donor cells, taken 180 days after TCRalphabeta/CD19-depleted stem cell transplant. The chain employs TRBV12-3 or TRBV12-4 and TRBJ1-1; D gene uncertain. The receptor was derived from a male patient aged 5 to 17 who had a stem cell transplant for acute lymphoblastic leukemia, so the T cells may come from the graft donor. The CDR3 protein is CASSVTSNTEAFF. For the CDR3, the DNA is TGTGCCAGCAGCGTGACATCTAACACTGAAGCTTTCTTT.